Presented here are 9 T cell receptor beta chains from one specimen sequenced in a study of T cell responses to AZD1222 COVID-19 vaccine. Sequencing was performed with immunoSEQ multiplex PCR; in TCRdb, only in-frame clones are kept and a portion is missing. The sample records some 190,000 clones, less than 95% being singletons. The sequenced sample was peripheral blood, obtained 28 days after the second dose of the MenACWY control vaccine. These receptors were collected from an adult who received the MenACWY meningococcal vaccine as a control.

CDR3 bases: TGTGCCAGCAGCCTGACAGGACTAGCGGAGGGGACCCGGGAGCTGTTTTTT. Its translation: CASSLTGLAEGTRELFF. The gene calls are TRBV5-6 and TRBJ2-2; 10 positions agree with TRBD2. The CDR3 extends over 17 amino acids. Germline-derived CDR1 and CDR2 are SGHDT and YYEEEE. V lost 4 bases, J lost 9 bases, and 15 bases stayed unmatched. Full variable domain (rest looked up from reference TRBV5-6 and TRBJ2-2): DAGVTQSPTHLIKTRGQQVTLRCSPKSGHDTVSWYQQALGQGPQFIFQYYEEEERQRGNFPDRFSGHQFPNYSSELNVNALLLGDSALYLCASSLTGLAEGTRELFFGEGSRLTVL.

The rearrangement links TRBV11-2 to TRBJ2-5; a possible D gene is TRBD2 (6 bases). Germline V gives CDR1 SGHAT, CDR2 FQNNGV. V lost 4 bases to trimming and J lost 4 bases, with 13 bases between them. The CDR3 runs to 14 residues. The DNA for the CDR3 is TGTGCCAGCAGCTCTACTGGGGGGAGAGAGACCCAGTACTTC. This translates into CASSSTGGRETQYF.

The rearrangement links TRBV9 to TRBJ1-2, with unresolved D. This CDR3 is built from 14 residues. Germline CDR1 and CDR2: SGDLS and YYNGEE. V lost 8 bases and J 5 bases, leaving 19 bases between the germline ends. The CDR3 loop is CASRPDGTLYGYTF. DNA for the CDR3: TGTGCCAGTAGACCCGACGGAACTCTATATGGCTACACCTTC.

The gene calls are TRBV6-2 or TRBV6-3 and TRBJ1-2, with 9 bases aligning to TRBD1. The CDR3 length is 16 residues. The V gene end was trimmed by 5 bases and the J gene end by 1 base; junction bases not matched to a gene: 8. Germline assignment: CDR1 MNHEY and CDR2 SVGEGT. For the CDR3, the DNA is TGTGCCAGCAGTCGGTACAGGGGGCGGTTTAACTATGGCTACACCTTC. This translates into CASSRYRGRFNYGYTF.

The chain couples TRBV18 to TRBJ1-1, with TRBD1 matching over 7 bases. From germline, CDR1 is KGHSH and CDR2 LQKENI. Losses at the gene ends were 3 bases for V and 1 base for J; bases not matched to a gene: 8. This CDR3 comprises 16 residues. CDR3 sequence: CASSPRQGGRNTEAFF. DNA of the CDR3: TGTGCCAGCTCACCGAGACAGGGTGGGAGGAACACTGAAGCTTTCTTT.

The chain is built from TRBV5-1 and TRBJ2-7; D gene ambiguous. The length of the CDR3 is 14 residues. V lost 0 bases and J 3 bases, leaving 10 bases between the germline ends. Germline CDR1 and CDR2: SGHRS and YFSETQ. This CDR3 is CASSLVPVNYEQYF. CDR3 coding DNA: TGCGCCAGCAGCTTGGTTCCGGTAAACTACGAGCAGTACTTC.

The chain recombines TRBV5-4 with TRBJ2-1; weak D call: TRBD1 (5 bases). V was shortened by 6 bases and J by 4 bases, with 11 bases between the two germline ends. This CDR3 is 13 amino acids long. Per the germline V gene, CDR1 is SGHNT and CDR2 is YYREEE (reference sequence). The CDR3 bases are TGTGCCAGCAACATCCAGGGTTACAATGAGCAGTTCTTC. Translating it yields CASNIQGYNEQFF.

The CDR3, as DNA: TGTGCCAGCAGCTTACACAGTGGGGCGGATACGCAGTATTTT. Translating gives CASSLHSGADTQYF. The V call is TRBV11-2, the J call TRBJ2-3; D is perhaps TRBD1 (5 bases). The germline CDR1 and CDR2 sequences are SGHAT and FQNNGV. The CDR3 has 14 amino acids. Trimming pared 2 bases from V and 6 bases from J, leaving 12 bases between.

This clone has just one count. The chain couples TRBV5-1 to TRBJ2-5; tentatively, D is TRBD2 (5 bases). This CDR3 spans 13 amino acids. Germline CDR1 and CDR2: SGHRS and YFSETQ. V was pared by 4 bases and J by 7 bases, with 14 bases between. CDR3: CASSLGGAGTQYF. In DNA form, the CDR3 reads TGCGCCAGCAGCCTAGGAGGCGCGGGGACCCAGTACTTC.